This T cell receptor (beta chain) was sequenced during a study of cytomegalovirus exposure and HLA in healthy donors. In regard to this clone: The antigen is unknown.

Study observations and caveats: The only immune exposure information that was available was CMV serostatus.

60 Vbeta and 13 Jbeta primers were used in PCR. Clones were read by immunoSEQ multiplex PCR, and TCRdb kept only the in-frame ones, dropping some. With around 190,000 clones in the sample, the ten largest clones hold under 1%. This sequence originates from a woman aged 25 to 45 in good health and CMV-seropositive. The material sequenced was PBMCs.

The CDR3 region is CASSHHLDRTEAFF. CDR3 coding DNA: TGCGCCAGCAGCCACCACTTGGACAGAACTGAAGCTTTCTTT. The genes are TRBV4-1 and TRBJ1-1, with a weak D call TRBD1 (6 bases). This CDR3 has 14 residues. V was trimmed by 3 bases and J by 5 bases, leaving 13 bases between them. CDR1 is MGHRA and CDR2 is YSYEKL in the germline V gene.